Listed below are T cell receptor beta chains from one sample, sequenced in a study of T cell responses to AZD1222 COVID-19 vaccine. Libraries were prepared by immunoSEQ multiplex PCR; TCRdb keeps only in-frame clonotypes and omits some of them. The table records tens of thousands of clones, about 78% of them present only once. The sequencing here drew on peripheral blood, taken on day 0 of AZD1222 vaccination. These receptors were taken from an adult in good health. Each CDR3 is given with its conserved first and last residue. D genes are given only for firm matches. Clone size appears in some rows only: once, few, many, or a class for an expanded clone.

size: -; V: TRBV5-1; D: TRBD1; J: TRBJ1-5; CDR3: CASSLNQGVKPQHF; DNA: TGCGCCAGCAGCTTGAATCAGGGGGTGAAGCCCCAGCATTTT
size: -; V: TRBV7-9; D: -; J: TRBJ1-1; CDR3: CASSFWTALNTEAFF; DNA: TGTGCCAGCAGCTTCTGGACAGCCCTAAACACTGAAGCTTTCTTT
size: -; V: TRBV5-8; D: -; J: TRBJ1-6; CDR3: CASSLESNNSPLHF; DNA: TGTGCCAGCAGCTTGGAATCCAATAATTCACCCCTCCACTTT
size: -; V: TRBV6-6; D: TRBD1; J: TRBJ1-2; CDR3: CASSYSGGEGYTF; DNA: TGTGCCAGCAGTTACTCAGGGGGCGAAGGCTACACCTTC
size: -; V: TRBV7-8; D: -; J: TRBJ2-3; CDR3: CASSLPTDTQYF; DNA: TGTGCCAGCAGCCTACCCACAGATACGCAGTATTTT
size: -; V: TRBV6-5; D: TRBD2; J: TRBJ2-7; CDR3: CASSLLGLGGEQYF; DNA: TGTGCCAGCAGTCTACTGGGACTAGGGGGAGAGCAGTACTTC
size: -; V: TRBV3-1/TRBV3-2; D: -; J: TRBJ1-1; CDR3: CASSQSEALSEAFF; DNA: TGTGCCAGCAGCCAATCCGAGGCCCTCTCTGAAGCTTTCTTT
size: -; V: TRBV9; D: -; J: TRBJ2-1; CDR3: CASSVEPRLRETNEQFF; DNA: TGTGCCAGCAGCGTAGAACCCAGACTCCGGGAGACCAATGAGCAGTTCTTC
size: -; V: TRBV19; D: -; J: TRBJ1-4; CDR3: CASTAGINEKLFF; DNA: TGTGCCAGTACGGCAGGAATTAATGAAAAACTGTTTTTT
size: -; V: TRBV20-1; D: TRBD1; J: TRBJ1-1; CDR3: CSASRQGGTEAFF; DNA: TGCAGTGCTAGTCGACAGGGAGGGACTGAAGCTTTCTTT
size: -; V: TRBV10-3; D: -; J: TRBJ2-7; CDR3: CAISGDTYEQYF; DNA: TGTGCCATCAGTGGGGACACCTACGAGCAGTACTTC
size: -; V: TRBV24-1; D: TRBD1; J: TRBJ2-3; CDR3: CATSDTRTGSDTQYF; DNA: TGTGCCACCAGTGATACCCGGACAGGATCAGATACGCAGTATTTT
size: -; V: TRBV3-1/TRBV3-2; D: TRBD1; J: TRBJ1-4; CDR3: CASSTPQGEKLFF; DNA: TGTGCCAGCAGCACCCCACAGGGGGAAAAACTGTTTTTT
size: -; V: TRBV7-2; D: TRBD2; J: TRBJ2-1; CDR3: CASSMTSGHYNEQFF; DNA: TGTGCCAGCAGCATGACTAGCGGACACTACAATGAGCAGTTCTTC
size: few; V: TRBV12-3/TRBV12-4; D: -; J: TRBJ1-4; CDR3: CASRWSDEKLFF; DNA: TGTGCCAGCCGGTGGAGTGATGAAAAACTGTTTTTT
size: -; V: TRBV9; D: TRBD2; J: TRBJ2-7; CDR3: CASSVVDSGNLTSEQYF; DNA: TGTGCCAGCAGCGTAGTGGATAGCGGGAACCTAACATCCGAGCAGTACTTC
size: -; V: TRBV12-3/TRBV12-4; D: TRBD1; J: TRBJ1-1; CDR3: CASSSGTVLSSFF; DNA: TGTGCCAGCAGTTCCGGGACAGTTCTTAGTTCTTTCTTT
size: -; V: TRBV4-3; D: -; J: TRBJ2-5; CDR3: CASSQVMRSDARGVFGGTQYF; DNA: TGCGCCAGCAGCCAAGTTATGAGGTCGGACGCCAGGGGTGTGTTTGGAGGGACCCAGTACTTC
size: -; V: TRBV5-1; D: TRBD1; J: TRBJ1-2; CDR3: CASSFQATGTYGYTF; DNA: TGCGCCAGCAGCTTCCAGGCGACAGGGACCTATGGCTACACCTTC
size: few; V: TRBV30; D: -; J: TRBJ1-3; CDR3: CAWSPNIGNTIYF; DNA: TGTGCCTGGAGTCCAAACATTGGAAACACCATATATTTT
size: -; V: TRBV10-2; D: -; J: TRBJ2-1; CDR3: CATSRLTNEQFF; DNA: TGCGCCACCTCTCGGCTAACCAATGAGCAGTTCTTC
size: -; V: TRBV5-1; D: -; J: TRBJ2-7; CDR3: CASSLTFREQYF; DNA: TGCGCCAGCAGCTTGACCTTTCGAGAGCAGTACTTC
size: -; V: TRBV27; D: -; J: TRBJ1-3; CDR3: CASSRLGTNGNTIYF; DNA: TGTGCCAGCAGTCGACTCGGGACGAATGGAAACACCATATATTTT
size: few; V: TRBV27; D: TRBD2; J: TRBJ2-7; CDR3: CASSLSPGGVHEQYF; DNA: TGTGCCAGCAGTTTATCACCGGGAGGGGTCCACGAGCAGTACTTC
size: -; V: TRBV28; D: -; J: TRBJ2-1; CDR3: CASSLGADLYNEQFF; DNA: TGTGCCAGCAGTTTGGGAGCGGACCTTTACAATGAGCAGTTCTTC
size: -; V: TRBV5-1; D: -; J: TRBJ1-2; CDR3: CASSLPGPYGGYTF; DNA: TGCGCCAGCAGCCTTCCGGGTCCATATGGGGGCTACACCTTC
size: -; V: TRBV19; D: TRBD2; J: TRBJ2-3; CDR3: CASSTGLTDTQYF; DNA: TGTGCCAGTAGTACGGGACTAACAGATACGCAGTATTTT
size: -; V: TRBV3-1/TRBV3-2; D: -; J: TRBJ2-2; CDR3: CASSGAGELFF; DNA: TGTGCCAGCAGCGGTGCCGGGGAGCTGTTTTTT
size: -; V: TRBV30; D: -; J: TRBJ1-5; CDR3: CAWSPIGARQPQHF; DNA: TGTGCCTGGAGTCCAATCGGTGCGCGTCAGCCCCAGCATTTT
size: -; V: TRBV3-1/TRBV3-2; D: -; J: TRBJ1-2; CDR3: CASSQYRGVYGYTF; DNA: TGTGCCAGCAGCCAATACCGAGGGGTTTATGGCTACACCTTC
size: -; V: TRBV7-2; D: -; J: TRBJ1-3; CDR3: CASSLAISSGAGNTIYF; DNA: TGTGCCAGCAGCTTAGCAATATCTTCAGGAGCTGGAAACACCATATATTTT
size: -; V: TRBV6-6; D: TRBD2; J: TRBJ2-7; CDR3: CASMYSSGSYEQYF; DNA: TGTGCCAGCATGTATTCTAGCGGGAGTTACGAGCAGTACTTC
size: -; V: TRBV3-1/TRBV3-2; D: -; J: TRBJ1-3; CDR3: CASSHTGSSGNTIYF; DNA: TGTGCCAGCAGCCACACAGGGTCATCTGGAAACACCATATATTTT
size: -; V: TRBV24-1; D: -; J: TRBJ2-5; CDR3: CATSDVRGTGETQYF; DNA: TGTGCCACCAGTGATGTCCGGGGGACCGGGGAGACCCAGTACTTC